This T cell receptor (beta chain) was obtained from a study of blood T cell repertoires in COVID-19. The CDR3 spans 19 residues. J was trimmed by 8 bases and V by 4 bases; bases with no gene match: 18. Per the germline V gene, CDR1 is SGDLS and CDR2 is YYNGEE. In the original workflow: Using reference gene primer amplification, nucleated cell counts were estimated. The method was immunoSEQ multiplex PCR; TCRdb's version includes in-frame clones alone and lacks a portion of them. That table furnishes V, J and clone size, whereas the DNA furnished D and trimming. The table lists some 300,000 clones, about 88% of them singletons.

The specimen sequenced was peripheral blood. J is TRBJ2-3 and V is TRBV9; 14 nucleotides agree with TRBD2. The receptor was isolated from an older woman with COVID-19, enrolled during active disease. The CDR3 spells CASSRAPRTSGGTEGTQYF. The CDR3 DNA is TGTGCCAGCAGCCGGGCCCCTAGGACTAGCGGGGGGACCGAGGGTACGCAGTATTTT. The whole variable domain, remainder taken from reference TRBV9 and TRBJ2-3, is DSGVTQTPKHLITATGQRVTLRCSPRSGDLSVYWYQQSLDQGLQFLIQYYNGEERAKGNILERFSAQQFPDLHSELNLSSLELGDSALYFCASSRAPRTSGGTEGTQYFGPGTRLTVL.